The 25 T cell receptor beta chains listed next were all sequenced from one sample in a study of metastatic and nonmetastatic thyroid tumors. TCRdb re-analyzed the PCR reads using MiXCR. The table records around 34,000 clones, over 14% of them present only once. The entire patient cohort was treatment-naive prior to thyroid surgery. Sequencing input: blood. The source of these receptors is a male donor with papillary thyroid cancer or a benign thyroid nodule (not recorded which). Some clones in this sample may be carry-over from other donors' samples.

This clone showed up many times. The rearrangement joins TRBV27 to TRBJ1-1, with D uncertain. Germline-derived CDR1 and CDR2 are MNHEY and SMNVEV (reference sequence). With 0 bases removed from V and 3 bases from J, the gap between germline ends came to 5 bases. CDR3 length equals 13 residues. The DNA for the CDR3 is TGTGCCAGCAGTTTATCGTGGGACACTGAAGCTTTCTTT. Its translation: CASSLSWDTEAFF.

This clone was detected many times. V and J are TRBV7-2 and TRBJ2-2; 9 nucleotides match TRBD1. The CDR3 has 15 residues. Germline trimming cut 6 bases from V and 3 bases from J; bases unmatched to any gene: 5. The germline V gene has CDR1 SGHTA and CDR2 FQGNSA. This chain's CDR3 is CASRRTGADTGELFF. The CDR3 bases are TGTGCCAGCAGACGGACAGGGGCGGACACCGGGGAGCTGTTTTTT.

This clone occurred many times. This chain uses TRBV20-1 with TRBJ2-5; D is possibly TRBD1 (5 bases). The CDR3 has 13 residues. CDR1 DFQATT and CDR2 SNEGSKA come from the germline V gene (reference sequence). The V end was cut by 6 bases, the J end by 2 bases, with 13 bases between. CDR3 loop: CSAVKGPQETQYF. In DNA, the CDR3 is TGCAGTGCGGTAAAGGGGCCTCAAGAGACCCAGTACTTC.

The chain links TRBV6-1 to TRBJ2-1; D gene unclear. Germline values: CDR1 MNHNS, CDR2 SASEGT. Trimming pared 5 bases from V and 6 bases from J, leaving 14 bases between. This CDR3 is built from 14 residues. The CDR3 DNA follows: TGTGCCAGCAGTCTTCGACCGGCTGTCAATGAGCAGTTCTTC. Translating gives CASSLRPAVNEQFF.

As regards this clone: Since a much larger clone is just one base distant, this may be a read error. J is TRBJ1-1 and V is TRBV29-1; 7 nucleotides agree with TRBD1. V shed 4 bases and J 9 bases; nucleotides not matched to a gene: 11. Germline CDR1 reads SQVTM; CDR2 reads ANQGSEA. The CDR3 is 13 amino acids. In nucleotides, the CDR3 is TGCAGCGTTGGGCTACAGGGGAATACTAAAGCTTTCTTT. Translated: CSVGLQGNTKAFF.

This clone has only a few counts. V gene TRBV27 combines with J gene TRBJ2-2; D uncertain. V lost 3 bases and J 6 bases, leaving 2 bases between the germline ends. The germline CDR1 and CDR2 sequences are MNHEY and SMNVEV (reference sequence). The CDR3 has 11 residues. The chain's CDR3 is CASSFAGELFF. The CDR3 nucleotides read TGTGCCAGCAGTTTCGCCGGGGAGCTGTTTTTT.

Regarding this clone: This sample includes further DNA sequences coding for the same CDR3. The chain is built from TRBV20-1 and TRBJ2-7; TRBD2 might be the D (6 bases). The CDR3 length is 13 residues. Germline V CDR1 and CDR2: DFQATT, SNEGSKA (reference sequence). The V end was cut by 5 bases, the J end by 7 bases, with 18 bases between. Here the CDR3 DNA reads TGCAGTGCTCCACTGGCGGGATTGCGAGAGCAGTACTTC. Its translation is CSAPLAGLREQYF.

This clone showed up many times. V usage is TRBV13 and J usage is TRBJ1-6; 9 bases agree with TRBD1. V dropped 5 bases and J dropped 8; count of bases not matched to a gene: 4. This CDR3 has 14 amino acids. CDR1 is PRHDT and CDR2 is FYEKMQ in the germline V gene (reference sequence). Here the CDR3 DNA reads TGTGCCAGCAGCAGAGACAGGGGGGATTCACCCCTCCACTTT. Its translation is CASSRDRGDSPLHF.

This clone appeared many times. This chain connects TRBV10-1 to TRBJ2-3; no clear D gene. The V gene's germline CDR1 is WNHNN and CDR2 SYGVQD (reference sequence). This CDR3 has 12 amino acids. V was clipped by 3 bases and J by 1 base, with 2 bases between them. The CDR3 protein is CASSDRTDTQYF. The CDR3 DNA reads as TGCGCCAGCAGTGACCGCACAGATACGCAGTATTTT.

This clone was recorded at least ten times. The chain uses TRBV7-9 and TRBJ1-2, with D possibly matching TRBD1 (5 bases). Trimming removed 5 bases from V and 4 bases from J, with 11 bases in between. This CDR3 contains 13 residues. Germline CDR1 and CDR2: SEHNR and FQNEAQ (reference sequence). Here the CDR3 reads CASSEGAGYGYTF. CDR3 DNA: TGTGCCAGCAGCGAAGGGGCAGGCTATGGCTACACCTTC.

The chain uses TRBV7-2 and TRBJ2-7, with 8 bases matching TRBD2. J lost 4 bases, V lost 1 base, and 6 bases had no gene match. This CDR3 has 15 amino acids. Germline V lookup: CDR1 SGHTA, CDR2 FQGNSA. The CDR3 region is CASSLVERGGYEQYF. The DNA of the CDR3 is TGTGCCAGCAGCTTAGTGGAACGGGGGGGTTACGAGCAGTACTTC.

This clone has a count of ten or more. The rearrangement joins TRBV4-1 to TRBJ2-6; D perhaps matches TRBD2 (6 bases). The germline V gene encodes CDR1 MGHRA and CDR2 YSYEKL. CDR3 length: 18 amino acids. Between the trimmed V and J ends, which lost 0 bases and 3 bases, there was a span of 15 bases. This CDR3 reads CASSQDLGGTRGANVLTF. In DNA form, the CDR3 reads TGCGCCAGCAGCCAAGATCTGGGGGGAACGCGTGGGGCCAACGTCCTGACTTTC.

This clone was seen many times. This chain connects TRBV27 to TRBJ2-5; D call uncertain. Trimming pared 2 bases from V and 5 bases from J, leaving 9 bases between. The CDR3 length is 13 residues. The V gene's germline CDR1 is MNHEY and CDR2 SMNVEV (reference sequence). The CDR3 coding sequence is TGTGCCAGCAGTTTAACTCAAGGGGAGACCCAGTACTTC. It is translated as CASSLTQGETQYF.

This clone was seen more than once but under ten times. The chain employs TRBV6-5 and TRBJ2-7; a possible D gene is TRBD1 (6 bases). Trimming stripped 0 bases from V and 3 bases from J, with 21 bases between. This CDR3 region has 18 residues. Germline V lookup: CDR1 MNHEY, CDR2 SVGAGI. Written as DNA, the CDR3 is TGTGCCAGCAGTTACTCCACTCCAGGGGTGGCAACCTACTACGAGCAGTACTTC. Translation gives CASSYSTPGVATYYEQYF.

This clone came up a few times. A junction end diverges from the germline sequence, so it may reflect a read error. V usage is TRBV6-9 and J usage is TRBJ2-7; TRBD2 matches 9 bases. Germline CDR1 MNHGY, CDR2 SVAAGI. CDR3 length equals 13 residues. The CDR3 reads CAISLGTSCPQYF. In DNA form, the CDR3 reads TGTGCCATCAGTTTGGGGACTAGCTGCCCGCAGTACTTC.

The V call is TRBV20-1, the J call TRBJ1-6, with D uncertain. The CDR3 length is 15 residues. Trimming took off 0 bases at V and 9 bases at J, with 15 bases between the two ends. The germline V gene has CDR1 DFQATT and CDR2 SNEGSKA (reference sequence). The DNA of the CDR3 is TGCAGTGCTAGAGATCTGGGTGACATGGTTTCACCCCTCCACTTT. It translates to CSARDLGDMVSPLHF.

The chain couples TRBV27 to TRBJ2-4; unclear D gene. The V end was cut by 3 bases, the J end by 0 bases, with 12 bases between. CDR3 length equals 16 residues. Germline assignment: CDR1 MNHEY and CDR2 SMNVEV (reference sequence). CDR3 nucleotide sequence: TGTGCCAGCAGTTTCGATGTTGCGGTAGCCAAAAACATTCAGTACTTC. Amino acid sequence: CASSFDVAVAKNIQYF.

The CDR3 here is CASSQARGAASTDTQYF. CDR3 in DNA: TGTGCCAGCAGCCAAGCCCGGGGAGCGGCTAGCACAGATACGCAGTATTTT. The rearrangement uses TRBV4-2 and TRBJ2-3, with D possibly being TRBD2 (5 bases). The CDR3 has 17 residues. Looked up from germline, CDR1 is LGHNA and CDR2 is YNFKEQ. The V end lost 1 base, the J end lost 0 bases, and 14 bases lay between the germline ends.

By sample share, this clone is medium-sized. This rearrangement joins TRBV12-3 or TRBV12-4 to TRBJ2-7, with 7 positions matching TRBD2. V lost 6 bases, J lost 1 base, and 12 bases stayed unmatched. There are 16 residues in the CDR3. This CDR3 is CASSPGPSGMSYEQYF. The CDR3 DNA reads TGTGCCAGCAGCCCCGGCCCCAGCGGGATGTCCTACGAGCAGTACTTC.

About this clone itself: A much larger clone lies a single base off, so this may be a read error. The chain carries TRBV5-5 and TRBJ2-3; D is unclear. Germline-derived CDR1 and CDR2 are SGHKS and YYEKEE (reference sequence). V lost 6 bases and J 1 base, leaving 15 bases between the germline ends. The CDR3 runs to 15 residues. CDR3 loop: CASNIWAGGTDTQYF. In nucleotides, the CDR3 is TGTGCCAGCAACATCTGGGCCGGAGGCACAGATACGCAGTATTTT.

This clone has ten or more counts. The CDR3 bases are TGCGCCAGCAGCCTCGCCCCGGACAGGGCTGGAAACACCATATATTTT. This sequence encodes CASSLAPDRAGNTIYF. V gene TRBV5-1 combines with J gene TRBJ1-3, with 8 bases aligning to TRBD1. Trimming cost V 4 bases and J 2 bases; bases outside gene matches: 8. The CDR3 is 16 residues long. The germline CDR1 and CDR2 sequences are SGHRS and YFSETQ.

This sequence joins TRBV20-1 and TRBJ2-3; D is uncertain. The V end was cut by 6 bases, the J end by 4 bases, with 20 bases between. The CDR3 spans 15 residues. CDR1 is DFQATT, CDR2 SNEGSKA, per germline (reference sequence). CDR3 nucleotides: TGCAGTGCCACATCTTTCCTACCTGCCCCAGATACGCAGTATTTT. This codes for CSATSFLPAPDTQYF.

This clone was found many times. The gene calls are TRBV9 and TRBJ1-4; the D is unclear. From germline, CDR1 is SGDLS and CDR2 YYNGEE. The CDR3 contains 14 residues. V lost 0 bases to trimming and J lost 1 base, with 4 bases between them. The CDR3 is CASSVDLTNEKLFF. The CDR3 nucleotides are TGTGCCAGCAGCGTAGACCTAACTAATGAAAAACTGTTTTTT.

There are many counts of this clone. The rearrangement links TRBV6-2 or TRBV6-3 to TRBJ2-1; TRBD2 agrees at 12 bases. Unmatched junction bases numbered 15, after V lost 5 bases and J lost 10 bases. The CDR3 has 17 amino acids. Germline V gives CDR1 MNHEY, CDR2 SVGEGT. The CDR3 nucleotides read TGTGCCAGCAGTCTCCTCCCCGGACTAGCGGGAATACGGGAGCAGTTCTTC. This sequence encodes CASSLLPGLAGIREQFF.

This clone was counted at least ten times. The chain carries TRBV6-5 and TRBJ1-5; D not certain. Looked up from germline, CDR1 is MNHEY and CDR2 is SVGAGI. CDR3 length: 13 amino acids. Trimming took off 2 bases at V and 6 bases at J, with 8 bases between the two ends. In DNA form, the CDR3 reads TGTGCCAGCAGTTACAGCGGGTCTCAGCCCCAGCATTTT. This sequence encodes CASSYSGSQPQHF.